The source of this T cell receptor beta chain is a study of CD4+ T cells in melanoma. Study conclusions and caveats: CD8+ T cell, macrophage and B cell function reportedly correlated with neoantigen-specific CD4+ T cells. In melanoma, neoantigen-specific CD4+ T cells reportedly differed in differentiation state.

Regarding this clone: Its antigen is still unknown.

Assay used: immunoSEQ multiplex PCR; TCRdb lists only in-frame clones, some missing. The table includes some 9,500 clones, more than 60% detected once. V was trimmed by 5 bases and J by 3 bases, leaving 8 bases between them. Germline V gene data show CDR1 as SGHNT and CDR2 as YENEEA. This CDR3 comprises 12 residues. The sequenced sample was cells from a culture (not recorded whether cultured in vitro). The chain uses TRBV11-3 and TRBJ2-7; D is unresolved. The sequence was obtained from a human donor with melanoma. CDR3 sequence (DNA): TGTGCCAGCAGCCCCAACGGCTACGAGCAGTACTTC. Translated, it gives CASSPNGYEQYF.